These 12 T cell receptor beta chains came from one sample sequenced in a study of cytomegalovirus exposure and HLA in healthy donors. 60 Vbeta and 13 Jbeta primers were used in PCR. Sequenced by immunoSEQ multiplex PCR; TCRdb stores in-frame clones only, minus some. Here the sample spans under 200,000 clones, 65% to 70% being singletons. Sequenced sample: PBMCs. The receptors stem from a woman between 18 and 30 years old in good health and CMV-seropositive.

This clone has only a few counts. The chain carries TRBV7-9 and TRBJ2-1, with 11 bases fitting TRBD2. Germline V lookup: CDR1 SEHNR, CDR2 FQNEAQ (reference sequence). The CDR3 totals 16 residues. Unmatched junction bases numbered 7, after V lost 3 bases and J lost 6 bases. This CDR3 reads CASSFVTSGSRNEQFF. The CDR3, as DNA: TGTGCCAGCAGCTTTGTAACTAGCGGGAGTCGCAATGAGCAGTTCTTC.

This chain joins TRBV6-1 and TRBJ2-5, with D maybe TRBD2 (7 bases). With 6 bases removed from V and 5 bases from J, the gap between germline ends came to 19 bases. This CDR3 has 15 residues. Per the germline V gene, CDR1 is MNHNS and CDR2 is SASEGT. The CDR3 here is CASRTTRGPTETQYF. The CDR3 DNA reads as TGTGCCAGCAGGACAACGCGGGGGCCTACGGAGACCCAGTACTTC.

This rearrangement joins TRBV6-1 to TRBJ2-1, with unresolved D. V lost 3 bases and J lost 8, with 11 bases in between. The CDR3 has 13 amino acids. The germline gives CDR1 MNHNS, CDR2 SASEGT. CDR3 region: CASSDAGVHEQFF. CDR3 nucleotide sequence: TGTGCCAGCAGTGACGCAGGCGTACATGAGCAGTTCTTC.

The chain carries TRBV19 and TRBJ2-5, with a possible D match to TRBD2 (7 bases). Trimming stripped 4 bases from V and 4 bases from J, with 13 bases between. Germline V gene data show CDR1 as LNHDA and CDR2 as SQIVND (reference sequence). There are 14 residues in the CDR3. CDR3 sequence: CASSTGGPGETQYF. DNA for the CDR3: TGTGCCAGTAGTACCGGGGGGCCGGGAGAGACCCAGTACTTC.

This clone was recorded only once. The CDR3 loop reads CASSFSGGASYNEQFF. The CDR3 DNA is TGTGCCAGCAGCTTTAGCGGGGGGGCCTCGTACAATGAGCAGTTCTTC. This chain uses TRBV27 with TRBJ2-1, with 11 bases fitting TRBD2. Germline V gene data show CDR1 as MNHEY and CDR2 as SMNVEV (reference sequence). J was trimmed by 4 bases and V by 6 bases; bases with no gene match: 8. The CDR3 has 16 residues.

This chain uses TRBV7-2 with TRBJ2-3; 8 nucleotides agree with TRBD2. The CDR3 extends over 16 amino acids. V lost 2 bases, J lost 1 base, and 5 bases stayed unmatched. The germline CDR1 and CDR2 sequences are SGHTA and FQGNSA. CDR3 coding DNA: TGTGCCAGCAGCTTATCGGCGGGAGGAGGCACAGATACGCAGTATTTT. Its protein product is CASSLSAGGGTDTQYF. Variable domain in full (rest from reference TRBV7-2 and TRBJ2-3): GAGVSQSPSNKVTEKGKDVELRCDPISGHTALYWYRQSLGQGLEFLIYFQGNSAPDKSGLPSDRFSAERTGGSVSTLTIQRTQQEDSAVYLCASSLSAGGGTDTQYFGPGTRLTVL.

The V and J genes are TRBV2 and TRBJ2-6; a possible D gene is TRBD1 (5 bases). CDR3 length equals 14 residues. CDR1 is SNHLY and CDR2 is FYNNEI in the germline V gene. The V end was cut by 5 bases, the J end by 4 bases, with 9 bases between. The CDR3 here is CASSSGFGANVLTF. The DNA for the CDR3 is TGTGCCAGCAGTTCAGGGTTCGGGGCCAACGTCCTGACTTTC.

This chain links TRBV5-1 with TRBJ1-2, with 7 nucleotides matching TRBD1. The CDR3 loop spans 14 amino acids. V lost 4 bases, J lost 3 bases, and 6 bases stayed unmatched. CDR1 is SGHRS, CDR2 YFSETQ, per germline. DNA of the CDR3: TGCGCCAGCAGCGCCTCCGGGACAGACTATGGCTACACCTTC. This gives the protein CASSASGTDYGYTF.

The chain has TRBV28 and TRBJ2-5, with D maybe TRBD1 (5 bases). The CDR3 runs to 15 residues. Germline CDR1 reads MDHEN; CDR2 reads SYDVKM. V was shortened by 4 bases and J by 5 bases, with 17 bases between the two germline ends. The CDR3 sequence: CASSSPTGRVETQYF. CDR3 nucleotides: TGTGCCAGCAGTTCCCCGACGGGCAGGGTGGAGACCCAGTACTTC.

This clone occurred a few times. J is TRBJ2-7 and V is TRBV7-9; TRBD1 aligns across 8 bases. Germline-derived CDR1 and CDR2 are SEHNR and FQNEAQ (reference sequence). The CDR3 runs to 19 residues. The V segment lost 4 bases and the J segment 6 bases; nucleotides outside the gene matches: 23. CDR3: CASSSSISATGGAAREQYF. The CDR3 DNA is TGTGCCAGCAGCTCGTCAATTTCGGCCACAGGGGGTGCAGCCCGCGAGCAGTACTTC.

The chain couples TRBV30 to TRBJ1-2; D gene unclear. The V gene lost 0 bases and the J gene lost 8 bases, with 19 bases spanning the gap. The V gene's germline CDR1 is GTSNPN and CDR2 SVGIG (reference sequence). The CDR3 has 15 amino acids. The CDR3 spells CAWSVVWEGGKGYTF. For the CDR3, the DNA is TGTGCCTGGAGTGTAGTATGGGAGGGAGGGAAGGGCTACACCTTC.

This clone was seen more than once but under ten times. The chain combines TRBV25-1 with TRBJ2-7; TRBD1 aligns across 7 bases. There are 14 residues in the CDR3. The germline gives CDR1 MGHDK, CDR2 SYGVNS. Trimming took 3 bases from V and 5 from J; bases not matched to a gene: 7. The CDR3 spells CASSEPGDSNEQYF. The CDR3 DNA reads TGTGCCAGCAGTGAGCCTGGGGACAGTAACGAGCAGTACTTC.